One and the same sample provided the 10 T cell receptor beta chains below, sequenced in a study of T cells in Graves' hyperthyroidism and ophthalmopathy. Amplified TCR beta CDR3 regions derived from RNA transcripts. An initial round of RT-PCR targeting the TCR CDR3 relied on the HTBI primer set. TCRdb processed the multiplex PCR reads anew with MiXCR; each CDR3 protein has one entry. Of 450,000 to 700,000 distinct CDR3 sequences in the sample, 35% to 55% were seen once. Sequences were obtained from peripheral blood or thyroid tissue (not recorded which). All receptors come from a woman aged 18-35 years with Graves' hyperthyroidism.

This clonotype was picked up many times. This chain connects TRBV27 to TRBJ1-1; D is unresolved. This CDR3 contains 13 residues. Germline V gives CDR1 MNHEY, CDR2 SMNVEV (reference sequence). V lost 6 bases, J lost 1 base, and 9 bases lay in between. The CDR3 DNA sequence: TGTGCCAGCAGCGAGACACAGAACACTGAAGCTTTCTTT. This codes for CASSETQNTEAFF.

The V gene is TRBV7-9, the J gene TRBJ1-2; perhaps TRBD1 as D (5 bases). V was shortened by 1 base and J by 5 bases, with 17 bases between the two germline ends. The CDR3 runs to 16 residues. Germline-derived CDR1 and CDR2 are SEHNR and FQNEAQ (reference sequence). CDR3 sequence (DNA): TGTGCCAGCAGCTTAGATGGGGCGGACGTAGAATATGGCTACACCTTC. Translation: CASSLDGADVEYGYTF.

The rearrangement links TRBV6-1 to TRBJ2-6; D is unresolved. Between the trimmed V and J ends, which lost 4 bases and 0 bases, there was a span of 25 bases. The CDR3 has 21 residues. Germline CDR1 MNHNS, CDR2 SASEGT. The chain's CDR3 is CASSVRTRVDYVFSGANVLTF. In nucleotides, the CDR3 is TGTGCCAGCAGTGTCCGTACAAGGGTGGATTATGTCTTCTCTGGGGCCAACGTCCTGACTTTC.

This clonotype appeared many times. The gene calls are TRBV7-2 and TRBJ1-2, with D unclear. The CDR3 extends over 15 amino acids. The V end was cut by 1 base, the J end by 2 bases, with 11 bases between. Germline-derived CDR1 and CDR2 are SGHTA and FQGNSA. CDR3 sequence (DNA): TGTGCCAGCAGCTTAGAATGGGCCGCGAACTATGGCTACACCTTC. Translated, it gives CASSLEWAANYGYTF. The full variable domain, in which reference TRBV7-2 and TRBJ1-2 provide the parts outside the CDR3, is GAGVSQSPSNKVTEKGKDVELRCDPISGHTALYWYRQSLGQGLEFLIYFQGNSAPDKSGLPSDRFSAERTGGSVSTLTIQRTQQEDSAVYLCASSLEWAANYGYTFGSGTRLTVV.

Notes on this clonotype: Possible read error: a much larger clone is one base away. The chain recombines TRBV16 with TRBJ1-1; no clear D gene. The CDR3 has 12 amino acids. Per germline, CDR1 KGHSY and CDR2 FQNENV. Trimming left V 2 bases short and J 12 bases short, with 13 bases between. The CDR3 DNA reads as TGTGCCAGCAGCCAACGGCGGGGTGGGACTTTCTTT. This sequence encodes CASSQRRGGTFF.

As regards this clonotype: This sequence may be a read error, since a much larger clone differs from it by one base. The chain recombines TRBV27 with TRBJ1-3, with D hard to call. Trimming removed 6 bases at V and 2 bases at J, with 8 bases between. The germline V gene has CDR1 MNHEY and CDR2 SMNVEV (reference sequence). CDR3 length: 13 residues. CDR3 DNA: TGTGCCAGCAGGGCCTTCCCTGGAAACACCATATATTTT. It is translated as CASRAFPGNTIYF.

V is TRBV5-1 and J is TRBJ2-7; possible D gene TRBD1, 5 bases. The end of the DNA aligns better with TRBJ2-1, so the J call may be wrong. There are 13 residues in the CDR3. Germline V CDR1 and CDR2: SGHRS, YFSETQ. The DNA for the CDR3 is TGCGCCAGCAGCACGGACAATTACAATGAGCAGTTCTTC. Its translation: CASSTDNYNEQFF.

As regards this clonotype: Here the CDR3 omits its conserved ending phenylalanine or tryptophan, so a read error is the likely source. Because the CDR3's place on the DNA is in doubt, the DNA is left out and the CDR3 is given as listed by TCRdb. The rearrangement joins TRBV7-9 to TRBJ1-6. The length of the CDR3 is 9 amino acids, counting both ends. Germline CDR1 is SEHNR and CDR2 is FQNEAQ (reference sequence). The CDR3 loop is CASSHQGPQ.

This clonotype was observed many times. This chain connects TRBV5-6 to TRBJ1-4; TRBD1 might be the D (5 bases). The germline gives CDR1 SGHDT, CDR2 YYEEEE. The CDR3 is made up of 12 amino acids. Between the trimmed V and J ends, which lost 4 bases and 11 bases, there was a span of 12 bases. CDR3: CASSPRGKKLFF. The CDR3, as DNA: TGTGCCAGCAGCCCCCGGGGGAAGAAACTGTTTTTT. Full variable domain (outside the CDR3, taken from reference TRBV5-6 and TRBJ1-4): DAGVTQSPTHLIKTRGQQVTLRCSPKSGHDTVSWYQQALGQGPQFIFQYYEEEERQRGNFPDRFSGHQFPNYSSELNVNALLLGDSALYLCASSPRGKKLFFGSGTQLSVL.

Concerning this clonotype: A much larger clone sits a single nucleotide away, making a read error possible. J is TRBJ2-7 and V is TRBV27; D is ambiguous. Germline assignment: CDR1 MNHEY and CDR2 SMNVEV (reference sequence). The CDR3 has 14 amino acids. The ends were cut back, 5 bases at V and 3 bases at J, with 14 bases in the middle. CDR3 in DNA: TGTGCCAGCAGTGTAACTAAAGGCGGCTACGAGCAGTACTTC. Encoded protein: CASSVTKGGYEQYF.